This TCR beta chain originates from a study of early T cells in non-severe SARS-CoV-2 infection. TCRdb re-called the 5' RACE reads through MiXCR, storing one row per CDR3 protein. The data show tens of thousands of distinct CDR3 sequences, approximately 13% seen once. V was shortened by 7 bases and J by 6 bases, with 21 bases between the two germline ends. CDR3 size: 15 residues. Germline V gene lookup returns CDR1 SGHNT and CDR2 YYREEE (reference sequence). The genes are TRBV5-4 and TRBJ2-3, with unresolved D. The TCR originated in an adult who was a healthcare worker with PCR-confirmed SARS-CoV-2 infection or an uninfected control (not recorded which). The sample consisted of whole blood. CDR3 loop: CASGPGVAGMDTQYF. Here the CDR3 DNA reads TGTGCCAGCGGACCCGGAGTAGCTGGGATGGATACGCAGTATTTT. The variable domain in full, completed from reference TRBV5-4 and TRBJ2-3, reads ETGVTQSPTHLIKTRGQQVTLRCSSQSGHNTVSWYQQALGQGPQFIFQYYREEENGRGNFPPRFSGLQFPNYSSELNVNALELDDSALYLCASGPGVAGMDTQYFGPGTRLTVL.